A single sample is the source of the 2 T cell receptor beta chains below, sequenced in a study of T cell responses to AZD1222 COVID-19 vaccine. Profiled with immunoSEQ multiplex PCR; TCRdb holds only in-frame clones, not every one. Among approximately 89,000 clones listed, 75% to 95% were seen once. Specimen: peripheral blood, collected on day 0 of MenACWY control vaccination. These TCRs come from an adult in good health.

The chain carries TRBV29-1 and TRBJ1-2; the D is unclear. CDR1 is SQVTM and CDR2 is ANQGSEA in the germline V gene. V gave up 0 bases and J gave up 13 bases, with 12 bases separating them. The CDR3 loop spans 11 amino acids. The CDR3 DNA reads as TGCAGCGTTGAAGATCCGGAGGGCGGCACCTTC. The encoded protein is CSVEDPEGGTF.

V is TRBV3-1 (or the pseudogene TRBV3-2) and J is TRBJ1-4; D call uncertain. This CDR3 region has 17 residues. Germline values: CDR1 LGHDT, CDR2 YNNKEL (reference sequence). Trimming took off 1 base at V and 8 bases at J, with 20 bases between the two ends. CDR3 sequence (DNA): TGTGCCAGCAGCCAAGGATCCAAAGGGCCGCGTCGGGAAAAACTGTTTTTT. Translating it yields CASSQGSKGPRREKLFF.